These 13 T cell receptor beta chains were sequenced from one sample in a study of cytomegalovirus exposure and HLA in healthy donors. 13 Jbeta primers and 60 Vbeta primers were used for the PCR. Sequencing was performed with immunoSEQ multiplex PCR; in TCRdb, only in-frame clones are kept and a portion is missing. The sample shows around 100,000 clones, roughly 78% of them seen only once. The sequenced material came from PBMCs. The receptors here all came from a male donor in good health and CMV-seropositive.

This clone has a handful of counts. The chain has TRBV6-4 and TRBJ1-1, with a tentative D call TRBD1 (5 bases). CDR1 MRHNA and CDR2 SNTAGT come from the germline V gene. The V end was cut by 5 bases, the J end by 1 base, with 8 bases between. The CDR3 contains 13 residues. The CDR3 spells CASSLDRNTEAFF. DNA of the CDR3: TGTGCCAGCAGTCTAGACAGGAACACTGAAGCTTTCTTT.

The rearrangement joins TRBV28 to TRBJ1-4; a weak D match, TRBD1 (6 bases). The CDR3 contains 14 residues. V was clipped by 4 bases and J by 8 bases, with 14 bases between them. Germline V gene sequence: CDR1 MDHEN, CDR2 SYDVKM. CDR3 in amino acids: CASSSARGREKLFF. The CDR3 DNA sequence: TGTGCCAGCAGTTCCGCCAGGGGCAGGGAAAAACTGTTTTTT.

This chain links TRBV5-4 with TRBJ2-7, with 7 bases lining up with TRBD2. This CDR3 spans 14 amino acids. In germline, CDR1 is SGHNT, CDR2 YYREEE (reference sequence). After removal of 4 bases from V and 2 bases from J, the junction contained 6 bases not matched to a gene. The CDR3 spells CASSGGVGAYEQYF. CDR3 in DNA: TGTGCCAGCAGCGGGGGGGTGGGGGCCTACGAGCAGTACTTC.

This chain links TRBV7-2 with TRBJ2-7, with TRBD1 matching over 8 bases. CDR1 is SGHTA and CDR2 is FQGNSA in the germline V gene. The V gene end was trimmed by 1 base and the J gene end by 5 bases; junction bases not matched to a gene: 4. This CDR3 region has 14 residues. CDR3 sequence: CASSLGQGLNEQYF. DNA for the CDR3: TGTGCCAGCAGCTTAGGACAGGGGCTCAACGAGCAGTACTTC.

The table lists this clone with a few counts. CDR3 in amino acids: CASRRGGYNEQFF. DNA of the CDR3: TGTGCCAGCAGGCGGGGAGGTTACAATGAGCAGTTCTTC. This chain connects TRBV5-4 to TRBJ2-1; D may be TRBD2 (6 bases). The ends were cut back, 5 bases at V and 4 bases at J, with 10 bases in the middle. This CDR3 spans 13 amino acids. Germline CDR1 reads SGHNT; CDR2 reads YYREEE (reference sequence).

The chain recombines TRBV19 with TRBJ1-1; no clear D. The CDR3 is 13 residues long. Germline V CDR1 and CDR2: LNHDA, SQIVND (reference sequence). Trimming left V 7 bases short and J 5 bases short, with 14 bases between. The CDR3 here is CASNYPGLTEAFF. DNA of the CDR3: TGTGCCAGTAATTACCCAGGCTTAACTGAAGCTTTCTTT.

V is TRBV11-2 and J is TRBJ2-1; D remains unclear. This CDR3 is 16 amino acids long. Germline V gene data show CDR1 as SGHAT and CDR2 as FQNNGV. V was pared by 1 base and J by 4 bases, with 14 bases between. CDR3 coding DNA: TGTGCCAGCAGCTTAGGGATGGTAGCCAATTACAATGAGCAGTTCTTC. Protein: CASSLGMVANYNEQFF.

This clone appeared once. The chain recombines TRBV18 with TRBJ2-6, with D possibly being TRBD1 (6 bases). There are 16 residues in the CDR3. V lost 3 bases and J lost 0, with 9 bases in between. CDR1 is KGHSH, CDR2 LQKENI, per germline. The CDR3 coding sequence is TGTGCCAGCTCACCCAGACAGGCCTCTGGGGCCAACGTCCTGACTTTC. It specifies CASSPRQASGANVLTF.

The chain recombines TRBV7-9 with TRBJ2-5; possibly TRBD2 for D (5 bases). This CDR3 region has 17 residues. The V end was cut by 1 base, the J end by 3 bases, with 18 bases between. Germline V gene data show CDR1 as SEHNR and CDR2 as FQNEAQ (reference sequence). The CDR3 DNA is TGTGCCAGCAGCTTAGGAAGCCGGGGATCGGGCAAAGAGACCCAGTACTTC. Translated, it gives CASSLGSRGSGKETQYF.

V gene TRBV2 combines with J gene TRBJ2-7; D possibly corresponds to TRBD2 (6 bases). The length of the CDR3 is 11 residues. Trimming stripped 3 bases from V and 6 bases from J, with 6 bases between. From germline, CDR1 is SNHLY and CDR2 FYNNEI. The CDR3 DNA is TGTGCCAGCAGTGAGGGGGGCGAGCAGTACTTC. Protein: CASSEGGEQYF.

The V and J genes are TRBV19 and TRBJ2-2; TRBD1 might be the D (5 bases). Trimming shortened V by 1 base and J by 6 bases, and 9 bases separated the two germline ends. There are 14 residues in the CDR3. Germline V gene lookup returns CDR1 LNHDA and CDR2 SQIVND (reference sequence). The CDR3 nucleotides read TGTGCCAGTAGTATAGTGGACAACGCCGGGGAGCTGTTTTTT. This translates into CASSIVDNAGELFF.

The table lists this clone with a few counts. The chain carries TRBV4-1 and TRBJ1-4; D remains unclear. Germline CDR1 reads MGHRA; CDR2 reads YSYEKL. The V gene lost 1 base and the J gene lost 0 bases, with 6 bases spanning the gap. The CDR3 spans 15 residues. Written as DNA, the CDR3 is TGCGCCAGCAGCCAAGCCGTTGCAACTAATGAAAAACTGTTTTTT. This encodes CASSQAVATNEKLFF.

CDR3: CSVEGLGVTTSSYEQYF. In DNA, the CDR3 is TGCAGCGTTGAAGGGCTCGGGGTAACTACCAGCTCCTACGAGCAGTACTTC. The genes are TRBV29-1 and TRBJ2-7, with D possibly TRBD2 on 5 matching bases. Germline CDR1 and CDR2: SQVTM and ANQGSEA. Trimming removed 1 base from V and 0 bases from J, with 19 bases in between. The CDR3 extends over 17 amino acids.